This T cell receptor beta chain was profiled in a study of blood T cell repertoires in COVID-19. Study-level information: Sites in the United States, Italy and Spain provided acute and convalescent COVID-19 samples. T cells, B-cell-depleted T cells, or PBMCs supplied cDNA or gDNA.

Germline V gene sequence: CDR1 LNHDA, CDR2 SQIVND (reference sequence). The V gene end was trimmed by 3 bases and the J gene end by 5 bases; junction bases not matched to a gene: 6. The CDR3 has 14 residues. As processed by the authors: The assay estimated nucleated cells by amplifying reference gene primers. The method was immunoSEQ multiplex PCR; TCRdb's version includes in-frame clones alone and lacks a portion of them. The V and J calls and clone size come from that table; D and trimming were worked out from the DNA. The sample includes hundreds of thousands of clones, roughly 89% of them seen just once.

The sequenced sample was peripheral blood. The V gene is TRBV19, the J gene TRBJ2-7; 8 bases match TRBD1. The TCR comes from a man in his 60s who had recovered from COVID-19. Written as DNA, the CDR3 is TGTGCCAGTAGTATGAACAGGGGGTATGACGAGCAGTACTTC. Translation gives CASSMNRGYDEQYF.